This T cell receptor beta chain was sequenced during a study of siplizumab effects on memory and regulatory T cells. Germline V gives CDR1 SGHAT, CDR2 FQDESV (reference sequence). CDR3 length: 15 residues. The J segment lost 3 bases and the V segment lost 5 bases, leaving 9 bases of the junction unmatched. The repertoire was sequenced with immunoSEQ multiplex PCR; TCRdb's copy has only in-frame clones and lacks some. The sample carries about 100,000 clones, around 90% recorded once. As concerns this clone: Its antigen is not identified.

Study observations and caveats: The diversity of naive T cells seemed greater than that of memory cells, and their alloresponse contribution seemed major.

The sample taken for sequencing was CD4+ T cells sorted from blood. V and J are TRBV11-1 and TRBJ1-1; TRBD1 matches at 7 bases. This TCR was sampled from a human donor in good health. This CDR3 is CASSPGRGRDTEAFF. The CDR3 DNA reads TGTGCCAGCAGCCCGGGCAGGGGGAGGGACACTGAAGCTTTCTTT.